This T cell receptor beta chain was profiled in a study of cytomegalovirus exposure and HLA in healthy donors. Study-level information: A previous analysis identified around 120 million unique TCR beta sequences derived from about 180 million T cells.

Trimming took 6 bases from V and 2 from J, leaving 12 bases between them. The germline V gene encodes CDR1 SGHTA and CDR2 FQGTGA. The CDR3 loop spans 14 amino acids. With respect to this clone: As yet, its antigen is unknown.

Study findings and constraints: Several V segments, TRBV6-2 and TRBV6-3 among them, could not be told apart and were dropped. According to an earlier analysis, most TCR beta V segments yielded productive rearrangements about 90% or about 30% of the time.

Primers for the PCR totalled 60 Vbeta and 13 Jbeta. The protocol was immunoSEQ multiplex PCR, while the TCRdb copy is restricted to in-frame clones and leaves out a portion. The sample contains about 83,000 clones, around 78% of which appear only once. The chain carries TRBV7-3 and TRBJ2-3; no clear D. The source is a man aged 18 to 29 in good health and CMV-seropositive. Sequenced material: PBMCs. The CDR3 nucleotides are TGTGCCAGCAGTTCCATGCAGGACACAGATACGCAGTATTTT. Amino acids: CASSSMQDTDTQYF.